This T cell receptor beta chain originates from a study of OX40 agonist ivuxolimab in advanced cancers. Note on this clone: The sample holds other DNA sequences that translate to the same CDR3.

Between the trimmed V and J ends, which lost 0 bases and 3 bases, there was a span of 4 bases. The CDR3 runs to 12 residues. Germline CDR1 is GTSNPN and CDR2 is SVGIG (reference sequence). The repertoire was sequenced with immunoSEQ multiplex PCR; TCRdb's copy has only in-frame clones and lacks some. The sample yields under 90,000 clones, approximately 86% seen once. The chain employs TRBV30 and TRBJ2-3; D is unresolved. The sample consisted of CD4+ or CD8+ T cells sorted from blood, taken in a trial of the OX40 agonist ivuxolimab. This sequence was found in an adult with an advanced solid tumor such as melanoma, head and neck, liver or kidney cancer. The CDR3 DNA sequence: TGTGCCTGGAGTGTTGGAACAGATACGCAGTATTTT. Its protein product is CAWSVGTDTQYF.